These 17 T cell receptor beta chains were sequenced from one sample in a study of cytomegalovirus exposure and HLA in healthy donors. PCR used 60 Vbeta primers and 13 Jbeta primers. Sequencing used immunoSEQ multiplex PCR; TCRdb keeps in-frame clones, though not all of them. This sample contains approximately 130,000 clones. Sequenced input: PBMCs. The origin of the receptors is an older woman in good health and CMV-seronegative.

The gene calls are TRBV11-1 and TRBJ2-7; no definite D call. V gave up 1 base and J gave up 6 bases, with 16 bases separating them. The CDR3 has 15 residues. CDR1 and CDR2 (germline): SGHAT, FQDESV (reference sequence). The CDR3 DNA is TGTGCCAGCAGCTTAGGCGGTACTCACTCCCTCGAGCAGTACTTC. The encoded protein is CASSLGGTHSLEQYF.

J is TRBJ2-2 and V is TRBV11-2, with 12 positions matching TRBD2. This CDR3 region has 18 residues. V was pared by 0 bases and J by 6 bases, with 8 bases of the junction left unmatched. Germline CDR1 and CDR2: SGHAT and FQNNGV. The CDR3 loop reads CASSLEPSGGAWAGELFF. As DNA, the CDR3 is TGTGCCAGCAGCTTAGAGCCTAGCGGGGGGGCTTGGGCCGGGGAGCTGTTTTTT. The full variable domain, in which reference TRBV11-2 and TRBJ2-2 provide the parts outside the CDR3, is EAGVAQSPRYKIIEKRQSVAFWCNPISGHATLYWYQQILGQGPKLLIQFQNNGVVDDSQLPKDRFSAERLKGVDSTLKIQPAKLEDSAVYLCASSLEPSGGAWAGELFFGEGSRLTVL.

The chain joins TRBV6-1 to TRBJ2-7, with 10 bases identical to TRBD2. Germline V gene data show CDR1 as MNHNS and CDR2 as SASEGT. V was clipped by 4 bases and J by 4 bases; unmatched bases: 1. The length of the CDR3 is 13 residues. CDR3 loop: CASSGLAGYEQYF. The DNA for the CDR3 is TGTGCCAGCAGTGGACTAGCGGGTTACGAGCAGTACTTC.

This chain links TRBV10-1 with TRBJ2-7; tentatively, D is TRBD1 (6 bases). The V end was cut by 5 bases, the J end by 0 bases, with 11 bases between. Germline assignment: CDR1 WNHNN and CDR2 SYGVQD (reference sequence). CDR3 length equals 14 residues. CDR3 in DNA: TGCGCCAGCAGTCCCGGGACATACTCCTACGAGCAGTACTTC. This encodes CASSPGTYSYEQYF.

The chain recombines TRBV28 with TRBJ2-1, with D perhaps matching TRBD2 (6 bases). Germline V gene sequence: CDR1 MDHEN, CDR2 SYDVKM. Trimming removed 6 bases from V and 1 base from J, with 10 bases in between. The CDR3 spans 14 residues. The DNA for the CDR3 is TGTGCCAGCAGACGGGCGGGGTCCTACAATGAGCAGTTCTTC. Its translation: CASRRAGSYNEQFF.

The chain links TRBV7-8 to TRBJ2-3, with a tentative D call TRBD2 (5 bases). This CDR3 has 15 amino acids. Per the germline V gene, CDR1 is SGHVS and CDR2 is FQNEAQ. Trimming removed 3 bases from V and 3 bases from J, with 13 bases in between. The CDR3 region has the DNA TGTGCCAGCAGCTTTCTAGCCCGGACGACAGATACGCAGTATTTT. Amino acid sequence: CASSFLARTTDTQYF.

The chain joins TRBV6-1 to TRBJ1-5; a weak D match, TRBD1 (5 bases). This CDR3 spans 13 amino acids. Between the trimmed V and J ends, which lost 6 bases and 1 base, there was a span of 7 bases. Germline CDR1 and CDR2: MNHNS and SASEGT. The CDR3 region is CASRTGSNQPQHF. In nucleotides, the CDR3 is TGTGCCAGCAGAACAGGCAGCAATCAGCCCCAGCATTTT.

The V and J genes are TRBV6-6 and TRBJ1-2, with 8 bases identical to TRBD1. The CDR3 is made up of 15 amino acids. CDR1 and CDR2 from the germline V gene are MNHNY and SVGAGI (reference sequence). J was trimmed by 1 base and V by 5 bases; bases with no gene match: 6. CDR3 residues: CASSPPDRVNYGYTF. The CDR3 region has the DNA TGTGCCAGCAGTCCTCCGGACAGGGTTAACTATGGCTACACCTTC.

This chain links TRBV9 with TRBJ1-1; 9 nucleotides agree with TRBD1. Looked up from germline, CDR1 is SGDLS and CDR2 is YYNGEE. V lost 0 bases to trimming and J lost 5 bases; unmatched junction nucleotides: 5. This CDR3 has 15 amino acids. The CDR3 bases are TGTGCCAGCAGCGTAGAAGGGACAGGGTGGACTGAAGCTTTCTTT. Residues: CASSVEGTGWTEAFF.

This chain connects TRBV7-2 to TRBJ2-7; 7 bases map to TRBD1. V gave up 3 bases and J gave up 7 bases; unmatched junction bases: 12. Per the germline V gene, CDR1 is SGHTA and CDR2 is FQGNSA. This CDR3 has 15 residues. This CDR3 reads CASSLAPQGVGEQYF. The CDR3 nucleotides read TGTGCCAGCAGCTTGGCCCCCCAGGGGGTGGGGGAGCAGTACTTC.

The chain links TRBV5-1 to TRBJ2-6, with D uncertain. The CDR3 loop spans 15 amino acids. Per the germline V gene, CDR1 is SGHRS and CDR2 is YFSETQ. Trimming shortened V by 4 bases and J by 3 bases, and 11 bases separated the two germline ends. The CDR3 loop reads CASSPGSNGANVLTF. The CDR3, as DNA: TGCGCCAGCAGCCCAGGTTCGAATGGGGCCAACGTCCTGACTTTC.

The chain employs TRBV5-6 and TRBJ1-1; D may be TRBD1 (5 bases). Germline assignment: CDR1 SGHDT and CDR2 YYEEEE. The CDR3 has 14 amino acids. V lost 4 bases, J lost 4 bases, and 14 bases lay in between. This CDR3 is CASSIRERVTEAFF. The CDR3 nucleotides read TGTGCCAGCAGCATCAGGGAGCGGGTCACTGAAGCTTTCTTT.

The J gene is TRBJ2-7, the V gene TRBV28; TRBD1 matches 8 bases. After removal of 4 bases from V and 0 bases from J, the junction contained 11 bases not matched to a gene. The CDR3 length is 17 residues. The V gene's germline CDR1 is MDHEN and CDR2 SYDVKM. The CDR3 DNA is TGTGCCAGCAGTTCATCCCCTCCGACAGGGGCCTCCTACGAGCAGTACTTC. Protein: CASSSSPPTGASYEQYF. The variable domain in full, with the rest retrieved from reference TRBV28 and TRBJ2-7, is DVKVTQSSRYLVKRTGEKVFLECVQDMDHENMFWYRQDPGLGLRLIYFSYDVKMKEKGDIPEGYSVSREKKERFSLILESASTNQTSMYLCASSSSPPTGASYEQYFGPGTRLTVT.

V usage is TRBV10-2 and J usage is TRBJ1-6; TRBD1 might be the D (5 bases). This CDR3 has 13 residues. Trimming removed 7 bases at V and 10 bases at J, with 14 bases between. The germline gives CDR1 WSHSY, CDR2 SAAADI. The CDR3 protein is CASKEGLGSPLHF. The CDR3 region has the DNA TGCGCCAGCAAGGAGGGGCTCGGATCACCCCTCCACTTT.

V and J are TRBV19 and TRBJ1-1; D gene unclear. V was cut by 4 bases and J by 3 bases, with 18 bases left in between. From germline, CDR1 is LNHDA and CDR2 SQIVND (reference sequence). The CDR3 is 16 residues long. CDR3: CASSTQRGGSYTEAFF. DNA for the CDR3: TGTGCCAGTAGTACCCAGCGGGGAGGCAGTTACACTGAAGCTTTCTTT.

The gene calls are TRBV7-9 and TRBJ1-2, with 9 bases identical to TRBD1. Per germline, CDR1 SEHNR and CDR2 FQNEAQ (reference sequence). V gave up 6 bases and J gave up 8 bases; unmatched junction bases: 10. The CDR3 consists of 14 residues. CDR3 DNA: TGTGCCAGCAGTCCTTTCAGACAGGGGGGCGGCTACACCTTC. As protein: CASSPFRQGGGYTF.

The chain couples TRBV5-5 to TRBJ2-1; 7 bases are a match to TRBD1. CDR3 length: 15 residues. The trim removed 4 bases at V and 0 bases at J, leaving 4 bases unmatched. Germline loops: CDR1 SGHKS, CDR2 YYEKEE (reference sequence). For the CDR3, the DNA is TGTGCCAGCAGCACCCGGGACAGCTCCTACAATGAGCAGTTCTTC. Its protein product is CASSTRDSSYNEQFF. Drawing the rest from reference TRBV5-5 and TRBJ2-1, the complete variable domain is DAGVTQSPTHLIKTRGQQVTLRCSPISGHKSVSWYQQVLGQGPQFIFQYYEKEERGRGNFPDRFSARQFPNYSSELNVNALLLGDSALYLCASSTRDSSYNEQFFGPGTRLTVL.